The clone carrying this T cell receptor (beta chain) was seen many times. The antigen is undetermined. Preparation of the TCRbeta library used unique molecular identifiers. TCRdb independently ran MiXCR on the PCR reads; one entry per CDR3 protein. The data show 300,000 to 400,000 distinct CDR3 sequences, with 15% to 20% seen just once and just over 40% held by the top ten. J gave up 3 bases and V 5 bases, and 6 bases lay outside the gene matches. The CDR3 has 15 amino acids. The data derive from a study of T-cell reconstitution after alpha-beta-depleted transplantation in children. General study points: One year post-transplant, T-cell counts and diversity were largely derived from T cells produced anew.

Source: PBMCs, mostly from graft donor cells, taken 360 days after TCRalphabeta/CD19-depleted stem cell transplant. The chain carries TRBV12-3 or TRBV12-4 and TRBJ2-1; TRBD1 matches at 8 bases. The source is a male patient aged 2 to 9 who had a stem cell transplant for acute lymphoblastic leukemia, so the T cells may come from the graft donor. CDR3 sequence (DNA): TGTGCCAGCAGTCTTGGACAGGGTGGCTACAATGAGCAGTTCTTC. Translation gives CASSLGQGGYNEQFF.